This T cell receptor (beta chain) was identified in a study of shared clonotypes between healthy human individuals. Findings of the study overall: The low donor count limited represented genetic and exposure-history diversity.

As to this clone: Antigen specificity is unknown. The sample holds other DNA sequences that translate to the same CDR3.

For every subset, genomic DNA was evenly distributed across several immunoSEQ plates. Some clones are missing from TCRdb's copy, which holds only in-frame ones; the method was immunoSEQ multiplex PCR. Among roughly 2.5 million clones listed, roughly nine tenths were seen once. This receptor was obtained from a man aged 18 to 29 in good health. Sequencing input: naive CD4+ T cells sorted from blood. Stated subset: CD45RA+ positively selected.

The CDR3 region has the DNA TGTGCCAGCAGGGGACAGGGCTACAATGAGCAGTTCTTC. Protein sequence: CASRGQGYNEQFF. The V and J genes are TRBV2 and TRBJ2-1, with 9 bases fitting TRBD1. Losses at the gene ends were 6 bases for V and 3 bases for J; bases not matched to a gene: 0. Germline loops: CDR1 SNHLY, CDR2 FYNNEI. The CDR3 totals 13 residues.